This T cell receptor (beta chain) came from a study of cytomegalovirus exposure and HLA in healthy donors. Study results and limitations: Donors were assumed by presence/absence analyses to have roughly uniform sequencing depth. Many donors shared some public TCRs, even though most TCR sequences were rare.

The PCR used 60 Vbeta and 13 Jbeta primers. The repertoire was sequenced with immunoSEQ multiplex PCR; TCRdb's copy has only in-frame clones and lacks some. Of about 130,000 clones listed, about three quarters are singletons. Trimming removed 3 bases from V and 2 bases from J; junction bases left unmatched: 3. Germline V gene sequence: CDR1 SGDLS, CDR2 YYNGEE. CDR3 length: 15 amino acids. Concerning this clone: What it binds is unknown.

The sequence derives from a female donor in good health and CMV-seropositive. Sequenced sample: PBMCs. This sequence joins TRBV9 and TRBJ2-3, with 10 nucleotides matching TRBD2. CDR3 in DNA: TGTGCCAGCAGCGAGCGGGAGGGTCACACAGATACGCAGTATTTT. Translating gives CASSEREGHTDTQYF.